The 5 T cell receptor beta chains below come from one sample, sequenced in a study of OX40 agonist ivuxolimab in advanced cancers. Clones were sequenced by immunoSEQ multiplex PCR, and TCRdb holds only the in-frame ones, with some missing. In the table there are approximately 99,000 clones, approximately 93% of which are singletons. The material sequenced was CD4+ or CD8+ T cells sorted from blood, taken in a trial of the OX40 agonist ivuxolimab. The receptor source for this set is an adult with an advanced solid tumor such as melanoma, head and neck, liver or kidney cancer.

V gene TRBV2 combines with J gene TRBJ1-2; the D is unclear. The CDR3 extends over 12 amino acids. V was trimmed by 6 bases and J by 4 bases, leaving 9 bases between them. Germline assignment: CDR1 SNHLY and CDR2 FYNNEI. The CDR3: CASRRVVYGYTF. CDR3 nucleotides: TGTGCCAGCAGGAGGGTAGTCTATGGCTACACCTTC.

The chain links TRBV19 to TRBJ2-5; possibly TRBD1 for D (5 bases). Trimming stripped 10 bases from V and 13 bases from J, with 13 bases between. CDR1 and CDR2 (germline): LNHDA, SQIVND (reference sequence). The CDR3 runs 9 residues. The DNA for the CDR3 is TGTGCCAAAAAAGGGGAACGGTACTTC. Protein product: CAKKGERYF.

A single count supports this clone. This chain uses TRBV6-5 with TRBJ2-1, with D uncertain. V shed 2 bases and J shed 0 bases, with 8 bases lying between them. The CDR3 covers 15 residues. Germline CDR1 and CDR2: MNHEY and SVGAGI. CDR3 region: CASSYGQASYNEQFF. In DNA, the CDR3 is TGTGCCAGCAGTTACGGGCAGGCCTCCTACAATGAGCAGTTCTTC.

The rearrangement uses TRBV7-2 and TRBJ2-1; 7 bases are a match to TRBD2. This CDR3 spans 18 amino acids. Germline V gene data show CDR1 as SGHTA and CDR2 as FQGNSA. V gave up 5 bases and J gave up 1 base; unmatched junction bases: 14. In nucleotides, the CDR3 is TGTGCCAGCAGCACCACAGCGGGGCTGACCGCTTCCTACAATGAGCAGTTCTTC. Translation gives CASSTTAGLTASYNEQFF.

This chain's CDR3 is CASSLSTSGLYNEQFF. DNA of the CDR3: TGCGCCAGCAGCTTGTCGACTAGCGGGCTGTACAATGAGCAGTTCTTC. The V call is TRBV5-1, the J call TRBJ2-1; TRBD2 matches at 10 bases. The CDR3 extends over 16 amino acids. CDR1 is SGHRS, CDR2 YFSETQ, per germline. Germline trimming cut 1 base from V and 4 bases from J; bases unmatched to any gene: 5.